This entry describes one T cell receptor (beta chain). Its target is not known. The entry originates in a study of response to subunit inactivated influenza vaccine. Using its own MiXCR run on the RT-PCR reads, TCRdb lists one record per CDR3 protein. The table has 450,000 to 500,000 distinct CDR3 sequences, approximately 11% seen once; the top ten hold approximately 12%. The germline V gene has CDR1 SGHTA and CDR2 FQGTGA. V dropped 0 bases and J dropped 4 bases, with 9 bases sitting between them. CDR3 size: 14 residues. Study conclusions and caveats: It was the authors' suggestion that each seasonal influenza vaccination recruits few new T cells.

The chain links TRBV7-3 to TRBJ2-5; D perhaps matches TRBD1 (5 bases). The TCR was taken from a man between 50 and 59 years old who received an inactivated influenza vaccine. The sample consisted of PBMCs from blood, taken 45 days after vaccination. The DNA of the CDR3 is TGTGCCAGCAGCTTAACGCCAGGGTCAGAGACCCAGTACTTC. It specifies CASSLTPGSETQYF.